This T cell receptor (beta chain) was retrieved from a study of blood T cell repertoires in COVID-19. Looking at the study overall: Acute-phase and convalescent COVID-19 samples originated in the United States, Italy and Spain. From T cells, B-cell-depleted T cells, or PBMCs came the material, which was cDNA or gDNA.

This clone was detected a few times. Under the authors' procedure: Amplification of reference gene primers provided the estimated nucleated cell counts. The protocol was immunoSEQ multiplex PCR, while the TCRdb copy is restricted to in-frame clones and leaves out a portion. V, J and clone size reflect that table, while D and trimming were determined from the DNA. The sample contains about 130,000 clones, roughly 74% of which appear only once. There are 13 residues in the CDR3. Per the germline V gene, CDR1 is SGHVS and CDR2 is FQNEAQ. Trimming cost V 3 bases and J 5 bases; bases outside gene matches: 3.

The TCR was taken from a man in his sixties with acute or convalescent COVID-19. The V call is TRBV7-8, the J call TRBJ1-1; 7 nucleotides align to TRBD1. Input material: peripheral blood. The DNA of the CDR3 is TGTGCCAGCAGCTTGAGGGGGCAGACTGAAGCTTTCTTT. Its translation is CASSLRGQTEAFF.